A selection of T cell receptor beta chains follows, all from one sample in a study of blood T cell repertoires in COVID-19. Produced via immunoSEQ multiplex PCR; TCRdb's table is partial and in-frame only. The data contain some 150,000 clones, over 75% of them seen just once; the ten biggest clones take up approximately 1.3%. The sequenced sample was PBMCs or T cells enriched from blood (not recorded which). All receptors come from a woman in her twenties or thirties with acute COVID-19. Both conserved end residues are part of each CDR3. D genes are given only for firm matches. The size of a clone is reported for some rows only, either as once, few or many, or as a class for expanded clones.

NA	NA	TRBV11-3	TRBJ2-7	CASSSQSIGGYEQYF	TGTGCCAGCAGCTCCCAAAGCATCGGAGGGTACGAGCAGTACTTC
NA	TRBD1	TRBV19	TRBJ2-1	CASSIEPGQDLFDNEQFF	TGTGCCAGTAGTATAGAGCCGGGACAGGACCTTTTTGACAATGAGCAGTTCTTC
NA	TRBD1	TRBV13	TRBJ1-6	CASSLGPGQANSPLHF	TGTGCCAGCAGCTTAGGCCCCGGACAGGCGAATTCACCCCTCCACTTT
NA	TRBD1	TRBV28	TRBJ1-4	CASSPRQGPNEKLFF	TGTGCCAGCAGTCCCAGACAGGGGCCCAATGAAAAACTGTTTTTT
once	NA	TRBV19	TRBJ2-5	CASSITITETQYF	TGTGCCAGTAGTATAACAATCACCGAGACCCAGTACTTC
NA	NA	TRBV29-1	TRBJ2-1	CSVEGEGAYNEQFF	TGCAGCGTTGAAGGGGAGGGGGCCTACAATGAGCAGTTCTTC
NA	NA	TRBV19	TRBJ1-2	CASSIHGGSGYTF	TGTGCCAGTAGTATTCACGGGGGTTCTGGCTACACCTTC
NA	NA	TRBV7-9	TRBJ2-3	CASSFSAVGGATDTQYF	TGTGCCAGCAGCTTTTCCGCGGTAGGGGGAGCCACAGATACGCAGTATTTT
NA	TRBD2	TRBV9	TRBJ2-4	CASSPTSGSSKNIQYF	TGTGCCAGCAGCCCGACTAGCGGGAGCTCCAAAAACATTCAGTACTTC
NA	NA	TRBV7-9	TRBJ1-2	CASSLAYGGKGYTF	TGTGCCAGCAGCTTAGCTTACGGCGGAAAAGGCTACACCTTC
once	TRBD1	TRBV29-1	TRBJ2-5	CSVHDRGNWETQYF	TGCAGCGTTCATGACAGGGGGAATTGGGAGACCCAGTACTTC
NA	TRBD1	TRBV30	TRBJ2-7	CAWSSGTGLYEQYF	TGTGCCTGGAGTAGCGGGACAGGGTTATACGAGCAGTACTTC
NA	NA	TRBV18	TRBJ1-1	CASSPPQRGWDTEAFF	TGTGCCAGCTCACCACCGCAAAGGGGTTGGGACACTGAAGCTTTCTTT
NA	TRBD2	TRBV15	TRBJ2-1	CATSRTSGINEQFF	TGTGCCACCAGCAGAACTAGCGGGATTAATGAGCAGTTCTTC
NA	TRBD1	TRBV28	TRBJ1-6	CASSSGTASSYNSPLHF	TGTGCCAGCAGTTCAGGGACAGCGAGCTCCTATAATTCACCCCTCCACTTT